The 12 T cell receptor beta chains reported below all come from one sample, sequenced in a study of blood T cell repertoires in COVID-19. Produced via immunoSEQ multiplex PCR; TCRdb's table is partial and in-frame only. The profile covers 150,000 to 160,000 clones, with 75% to 80% appearing a single time and 1.5% to 2% taken by the ten largest. The sample comprised peripheral blood. Receptors were obtained from a man aged 80 or over with acute or convalescent COVID-19.

The chain combines TRBV2 with TRBJ1-1; D is uncertain. V was clipped by 6 bases and J by 2 bases, with 13 bases between them. Germline CDR1 SNHLY, CDR2 FYNNEI. This CDR3 is built from 14 residues. CDR3 sequence (DNA): TGTGCCAGCAGGAGCGGGAGCCCCAACACTGAAGCTTTCTTT. As protein: CASRSGSPNTEAFF. The variable domain in full, completed from reference TRBV2 and TRBJ1-1, reads EPEVTQTPSHQVTQMGQEVILRCVPISNHLYFYWYRQILGQKVEFLVSFYNNEISEKSEIFDDQFSVERPDGSNFTLKIRSTKLEDSAMYFCASRSGSPNTEAFFGQGTRLTVV.

The genes are TRBV27 and TRBJ1-5; 9 bases agree with TRBD1. The ends lost 5 bases at V and 2 bases at J; junction bases unmatched: 7. The CDR3 is made up of 16 amino acids. The germline V gene encodes CDR1 MNHEY and CDR2 SMNVEV (reference sequence). CDR3 DNA sequence: TGTGCCAGCAGTCCAGGGACAGGGATCGGCAATCAGCCCCAGCATTTT. Its protein is CASSPGTGIGNQPQHF.

This clone was picked up a small number of times. This chain joins TRBV28 and TRBJ1-2, with 8 bases aligning to TRBD1. Germline CDR1 and CDR2: MDHEN and SYDVKM. The V segment lost 5 bases and the J segment 5 bases; nucleotides outside the gene matches: 4. The CDR3 is 13 residues long. The CDR3 is CASSQDRVYGYTF. Written as DNA, the CDR3 is TGTGCCAGCAGTCAGGACAGGGTATATGGCTACACCTTC.

This clone was counted a few times. The J gene is TRBJ2-1, the V gene TRBV24-1; tentatively, D is TRBD1 (6 bases). The V gene lost 5 bases and the J gene lost 0 bases, with 16 bases spanning the gap. Germline CDR1 reads KGHDR; CDR2 reads SFDVKD. The CDR3 is 17 amino acids. The CDR3 loop is CATSGIDRRTSYNEQFF. The CDR3 coding sequence is TGTGCCACCAGTGGGATAGACAGGAGAACCTCCTACAATGAGCAGTTCTTC.

The chain links TRBV24-1 to TRBJ1-2, with 8 nucleotides matching TRBD1. CDR3 length equals 14 residues. The J segment lost 4 bases and the V segment lost 2 bases, leaving 2 bases of the junction unmatched. CDR1 is KGHDR, CDR2 SFDVKD, per germline. CDR3 bases: TGTGCCACCAGTGATTCGGACAGGGCCTATGGCTACACCTTC. The encoded protein is CATSDSDRAYGYTF.

The rearrangement joins TRBV29-1 to TRBJ1-1, with 7 bases identical to TRBD1. The J segment lost 4 bases and the V segment lost 6 bases, leaving 5 bases of the junction unmatched. The germline CDR1 and CDR2 sequences are SQVTM and ANQGSEA. This CDR3 has 12 amino acids. CDR3 sequence: CSVGQAGTEAFF. In nucleotides, the CDR3 is TGCAGCGTCGGACAGGCGGGCACTGAAGCTTTCTTT.

V gene TRBV19 combines with J gene TRBJ1-5; possibly TRBD1 for D (5 bases). The length of the CDR3 is 16 residues. The germline V gene has CDR1 LNHDA and CDR2 SQIVND (reference sequence). The V gene lost 7 bases and the J gene lost 0 bases, with 16 bases spanning the gap. CDR3 sequence: CASIMGGSYSNQPQHF. The CDR3 DNA reads TGTGCCAGTATTATGGGGGGGAGTTATAGCAATCAGCCCCAGCATTTT.

The chain combines TRBV28 with TRBJ2-5; TRBD2 matches at 10 bases. V shed 9 bases and J 0 bases; nucleotides not matched to a gene: 7. The CDR3 is 15 amino acids. The germline V gene encodes CDR1 MDHEN and CDR2 SYDVKM. The CDR3 DNA follows: TGTGCCAGTTGCAAAGCGGGGGGGTACCAAGAGACCCAGTACTTC. It codes for CASCKAGGYQETQYF.

The chain is built from TRBV6-2 or TRBV6-3 and TRBJ1-5, with 11 bases matching TRBD1. Trimming removed 2 bases from V and 1 base from J; junction bases left unmatched: 16. The CDR3 consists of 21 residues. Germline loops: CDR1 MNHEY, CDR2 SVGEGT. The CDR3 sequence: CASSYTPRWTGGGWSNQPQHF. The CDR3 DNA follows: TGTGCCAGCAGTTACACACCGCGATGGACAGGGGGCGGTTGGAGCAATCAGCCCCAGCATTTT.

The chain is built from TRBV5-1 and TRBJ2-7, with a tentative D call TRBD1 (5 bases). The CDR3 sequence is 14 residues long. V was shortened by 4 bases and J by 2 bases, with 13 bases between the two germline ends. In germline, CDR1 is SGHRS, CDR2 YFSETQ. The CDR3 DNA sequence: TGCGCCAGCAGCACTTCAGGGCTGCCCTACGAGCAGTACTTC. It is translated as CASSTSGLPYEQYF.

Here the CDR3 reads CATSDTGGAYNEQFF. CDR3 coding DNA: TGTGCCACCAGTGATACCGGGGGGGCCTACAATGAGCAGTTCTTC. The gene calls are TRBV24-1 and TRBJ2-1; 8 bases line up with TRBD2. The V and J ends lost 3 bases and 2 bases, in that order; junction bases with no gene match: 2. Germline V lookup: CDR1 KGHDR, CDR2 SFDVKD. The CDR3 has 15 amino acids.

The rearrangement joins TRBV5-4 to TRBJ2-2, with 11 bases matching TRBD1. Germline assignment: CDR1 SGHNT and CDR2 YYREEE (reference sequence). V lost 0 bases, J lost 7 bases, and 2 bases stayed unmatched. The CDR3 spans 15 residues. The CDR3 coding sequence is TGTGCCAGCAGCTTGGAAGGGACAGGGGGCGGGGAGCTGTTTTTT. The encoded protein is CASSLEGTGGGELFF.